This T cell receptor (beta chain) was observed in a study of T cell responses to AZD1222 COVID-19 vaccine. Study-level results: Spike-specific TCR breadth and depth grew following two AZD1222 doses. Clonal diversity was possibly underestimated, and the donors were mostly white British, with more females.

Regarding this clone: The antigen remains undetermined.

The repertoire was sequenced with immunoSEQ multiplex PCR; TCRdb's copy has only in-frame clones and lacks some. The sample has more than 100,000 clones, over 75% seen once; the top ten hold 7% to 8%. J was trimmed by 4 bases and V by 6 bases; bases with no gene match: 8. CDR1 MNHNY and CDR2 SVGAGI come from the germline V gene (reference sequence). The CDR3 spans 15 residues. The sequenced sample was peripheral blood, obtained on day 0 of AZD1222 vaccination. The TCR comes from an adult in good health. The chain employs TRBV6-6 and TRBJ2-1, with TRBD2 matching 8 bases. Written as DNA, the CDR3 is TGTGCCAGCAGCCCCCCGGGGGGGGCTTACAATGAGCAGTTCTTC. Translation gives CASSPPGGAYNEQFF.